The 28 T cell receptor beta chains given below trace back to one sample, sequenced in a study of T-cell memory formation after mild COVID-19. TCRdb re-analysed the 5' RACE reads in MiXCR, keeping a single row per CDR3 protein. The sample contains about 610,000 distinct CDR3 sequences, approximately 15% of which appear only once. The sequencing sample was made of PBMCs or a T cell subset sorted from them (not recorded which). These TCRs come from an adult woman who had mild COVID-19 (a few samples of this study predate the infection). Cell type and time point are not known.

The chain couples TRBV4-1 to TRBJ1-6, with TRBD1 identical over 10 bases. CDR3 length: 16 residues. Germline values: CDR1 MGHRA, CDR2 YSYEKL. Germline trimming cut 2 bases from V and 6 bases from J; bases unmatched to any gene: 4. The CDR3 region is CASSQPGQGFNSPLHF. The CDR3 region has the DNA TGCGCCAGCAGCCAACCGGGACAGGGGTTTAATTCACCCCTCCACTTT.

This chain links TRBV2 with TRBJ2-3; D ambiguous. Per germline, CDR1 SNHLY and CDR2 FYNNEI. This CDR3 region has 14 residues. Trimming cost V 7 bases and J 2 bases, with 13 bases left between them. This chain's CDR3 is CASTSVKNTDTQYF. For the CDR3, the DNA is TGTGCCAGCACCTCAGTCAAAAACACAGATACGCAGTATTTT. The full variable domain, with the rest looked up from reference TRBV2 and TRBJ2-3, is EPEVTQTPSHQVTQMGQEVILRCVPISNHLYFYWYRQILGQKVEFLVSFYNNEISEKSEIFDDQFSVERPDGSNFTLKIRSTKLEDSAMYFCASTSVKNTDTQYFGPGTRLTVL.

This clonotype was counted only a few times. V gene TRBV20-1 combines with J gene TRBJ2-7; TRBD2 is a possible D gene (6 bases). Looked up from germline, CDR1 is DFQATT and CDR2 is SNEGSKA (reference sequence). V was cut by 5 bases and J by 3 bases, with 14 bases left in between. The CDR3 has 13 residues. CDR3 sequence: CSARGTALYEQYF. Written as DNA, the CDR3 is TGCAGTGCTCGGGGGACGGCCCTCTACGAGCAGTACTTC.

Only a few counts were recorded for this clonotype. This chain joins TRBV7-2 and TRBJ2-7; 7 nucleotides line up with TRBD1. The CDR3 is made up of 15 amino acids. The germline V gene has CDR1 SGHTA and CDR2 FQGNSA. With V trimmed by 6 bases and J by 0 bases, 8 bases remained unmatched. CDR3 region: CASRIRDSLSYEQYF. In DNA form, the CDR3 reads TGTGCCAGCAGAATCAGGGACAGCCTCTCCTACGAGCAGTACTTC.

J is TRBJ2-7 and V is TRBV2; D might be TRBD2 (6 bases). The length of the CDR3 is 15 residues. Germline CDR1 and CDR2: SNHLY and FYNNEI. V was cut by 5 bases and J by 1 base, with 15 bases left in between. The CDR3 protein is CASSSPGGRSYEQYF. In nucleotides, the CDR3 is TGTGCCAGCAGTTCCCCTGGAGGGAGGTCCTACGAGCAGTACTTC.

V gene TRBV3-1 combines with J gene TRBJ2-3; the match to TRBD2 covers 7 bases. CDR1 is LGHDT, CDR2 YNNKEL, per germline (reference sequence). CDR3 length equals 16 residues. V shed 3 bases and J 0 bases; nucleotides not matched to a gene: 6. CDR3 sequence (DNA): TGTGCCAGCAGCCAGATGAGCGGGGCTAGCACAGATACGCAGTATTTT. It specifies CASSQMSGASTDTQYF.

V and J are TRBV6-2 or TRBV6-3 and TRBJ2-2; 9 bases are a match to TRBD1. V trimming: 8 bases; J trimming: 3 bases; junction bases outside the gene matches: 7. The CDR3 is 15 residues long. CDR1 and CDR2 (germline): MNHEY, SVGEGT. As DNA, the CDR3 is TGTGCCAGCGGAACAGGGGGCTTTTACACCGGGGAGCTGTTTTTT. This translates into CASGTGGFYTGELFF.

This clonotype was detected only a few times. The gene calls are TRBV28 and TRBJ2-2; TRBD1 matches 8 bases. Looked up from germline, CDR1 is MDHEN and CDR2 is SYDVKM. The CDR3 extends over 16 amino acids. Germline trimming cut 2 bases from V and 6 bases from J; bases unmatched to any gene: 8. DNA of the CDR3: TGTGCCAGCAGTTTAAATGCGGGACAGGTCCCCGGGGAGCTGTTTTTT. It is translated as CASSLNAGQVPGELFF.

This rearrangement joins TRBV9 to TRBJ2-1, with a possible D match to TRBD2 (5 bases). Per germline, CDR1 SGDLS and CDR2 YYNGEE. The CDR3 sequence is 16 residues long. V lost 1 base, J lost 8 bases, and 19 bases lay in between. In nucleotides, the CDR3 is TGTGCCAGCAGCGTATTGGGAGACGGAGGCTCGGATGAGCAGTTCTTC. Amino acids: CASSVLGDGGSDEQFF. Complete variable domain (other parts from reference TRBV9 and TRBJ2-1): DSGVTQTPKHLITATGQRVTLRCSPRSGDLSVYWYQQSLDQGLQFLIQYYNGEERAKGNILERFSAQQFPDLHSELNLSSLELGDSALYFCASSVLGDGGSDEQFFGPGTRLTVL.

There are a few counts of this clonotype. The chain uses TRBV5-1 and TRBJ1-5; weak D call: TRBD1 (6 bases). CDR3 size: 17 residues. V was cut by 2 bases and J by 2 bases, with 17 bases left in between. Germline V lookup: CDR1 SGHRS, CDR2 YFSETQ. For the CDR3, the DNA is TGCGCCAGCAGCTTAGGGGGTAAACTCGGGGGCAATCAGCCCCAGCATTTT. The encoded protein is CASSLGGKLGGNQPQHF.

The chain is built from TRBV7-3 and TRBJ2-4, with TRBD1 matching over 12 bases. From germline, CDR1 is SGHTA and CDR2 FQGTGA. V lost 4 bases, J lost 4 bases, and 17 bases stayed unmatched. The CDR3 runs 20 residues. CDR3 nucleotide sequence: TGTGCCAGCAGCTCCCAACCACTATCCGGGACAGGGGGCGCGAAAAACATTCAGTACTTC. Translated, it gives CASSSQPLSGTGGAKNIQYF.

This clonotype was seen only a few times. The chain recombines TRBV6-2 or TRBV6-3 with TRBJ2-7; D not resolved. The CDR3 is 13 residues long. Trimming took off 0 bases at V and 9 bases at J, with 12 bases between the two ends. Germline loops: CDR1 MNHEY, CDR2 SVGEGT. The CDR3 sequence: CASSYSSQLRQYF. In nucleotides, the CDR3 is TGTGCCAGCAGTTACTCGAGCCAGCTAAGGCAGTACTTC.

This clonotype has at least ten counts. V usage is TRBV19 and J usage is TRBJ2-7; 7 positions match TRBD2. V was clipped by 3 bases and J by 6 bases; unmatched bases: 5. The CDR3 is 13 amino acids. Germline V CDR1 and CDR2: LNHDA, SQIVND (reference sequence). Here the CDR3 DNA reads TGTGCCAGTAGTATCGTCAGGGAGGGCGAGCAGTACTTC. Translation: CASSIVREGEQYF.

About this clonotype: The junction shows a germline mismatch at one end, possibly a read error. The gene calls are TRBV12-3 or TRBV12-4 and TRBJ1-2; perhaps TRBD1 as D (6 bases). CDR3 length: 13 residues. CDR3 bases: TGTGCCAGCAGTTCCTTAATCAGGGGCCCGGAAGTCTTC. Residues: CASSSLIRGPEVF.

This clonotype was detected a few times. An end of the junction differs from the germline gene, which may be a read error. This chain joins TRBV7-7 and TRBJ2-7; a possible D gene is TRBD1 (6 bases). The CDR3 has 13 residues. In germline, CDR1 is SSHAT, CDR2 FNYEAQ (reference sequence). As DNA, the CDR3 is TGTGCTAGCAGCCCGCACTACCAGGGGAAGCAGTACTTC. Protein product: CASSPHYQGKQYF.

This clonotype was seen a few times. CDR3 DNA sequence: TGTGCCACCAGTGATATGGGGAACGAGCAGTACTTC. Its protein is CATSDMGNEQYF. The chain has TRBV24-1 and TRBJ2-7, with no clear D. V lost 3 bases, J lost 5 bases, and 7 bases lay in between. The germline V gene encodes CDR1 KGHDR and CDR2 SFDVKD. The CDR3 sequence is 12 residues long.

The chain joins TRBV4-3 to TRBJ2-1; D not certain. CDR3 length equals 14 residues. CDR1 is LGHNA and CDR2 is YSLEER in the germline V gene. V lost 2 bases and J 8 bases, leaving 13 bases between the germline ends. The CDR3 DNA sequence: TGCGCCAGCAGCCAAACCCTCCCCGGCCATGAGCAGTTCTTC. It is translated as CASSQTLPGHEQFF.

The sample holds a few counts of this clonotype. V usage is TRBV5-6 and J usage is TRBJ2-7, with a weak D call TRBD1 (5 bases). Between the trimmed V and J ends, which lost 3 bases and 5 bases, there was a span of 18 bases. The CDR3 loop spans 15 amino acids. Germline CDR1 and CDR2: SGHDT and YYEEEE. In nucleotides, the CDR3 is TGTGCCAGCAGCTCAGTCGGCAGGGCGAGGAACGAGCAGTACTTC. Its translation is CASSSVGRARNEQYF.

The genes are TRBV24-1 and TRBJ1-1, with D unresolved. The germline CDR1 and CDR2 sequences are KGHDR and SFDVKD. CDR3 length equals 13 residues. The germline V and J ends were trimmed by 5 bases and 1 base, with 7 bases remaining between them. The CDR3 DNA is TGTGCCACCAGTGGCTTTCCGAACACTGAAGCTTTCTTT. Protein: CATSGFPNTEAFF.

J is TRBJ1-1 and V is TRBV4-3, with a weak D call TRBD1 (5 bases). Germline V gene data show CDR1 as LGHNA and CDR2 as YSLEER. V dropped 1 base and J dropped 7 bases, with 13 bases sitting between them. This CDR3 comprises 14 residues. As DNA, the CDR3 is TGCGCCAGCAGCCAAGTTATAGGGACTATTGAAGCTTTCTTT. Translating it yields CASSQVIGTIEAFF.

This clonotype has only a few counts. The V and J genes are TRBV4-1 and TRBJ2-7, with 10 bases identical to TRBD2. The CDR3 spans 15 residues. Germline CDR1 is MGHRA and CDR2 is YSYEKL. J was trimmed by 4 bases and V by 5 bases; bases with no gene match: 8. The CDR3 is CASSSGTSASYEQYF. CDR3 nucleotides: TGCGCCAGCAGCTCCGGGACTAGCGCGAGTTACGAGCAGTACTTC.

This clonotype was counted only a few times. This rearrangement joins TRBV14 to TRBJ1-1, with D perhaps matching TRBD1 (5 bases). Germline loops: CDR1 SGHDN, CDR2 FVKESK. The CDR3 has 16 residues. V was shortened by 0 bases and J by 0 bases, with 11 bases between the two germline ends. The CDR3 DNA reads as TGTGCCAGCAGCCAAGACAGAGGGGTTATGAACACTGAAGCTTTCTTT. This sequence encodes CASSQDRGVMNTEAFF.

V is TRBV7-3 and J is TRBJ2-1; TRBD2 agrees at 7 bases. The CDR3 is 16 amino acids. Germline CDR1 is SGHTA and CDR2 is FQGTGA. Losses at the gene ends were 4 bases for V and 1 base for J; bases not matched to a gene: 7. The CDR3 sequence is CASSSLPGGSYNEQFF. CDR3 bases: TGTGCCAGCAGCTCCCTACCCGGGGGGTCCTACAATGAGCAGTTCTTC.

The CDR3 sequence: CASSSRQGGVYGYTF. As DNA, the CDR3 is TGTGCCAGCAGTTCCCGGCAAGGCGGGGTCTATGGCTACACCTTC. This chain links TRBV2 with TRBJ1-2, with D unresolved. The CDR3 consists of 15 residues. The V and J ends lost 5 bases and 4 bases respectively, with 17 bases between them. CDR1 SNHLY and CDR2 FYNNEI come from the germline V gene.

This rearrangement joins TRBV4-2 to TRBJ2-7; 11 nucleotides align to TRBD2. Germline assignment: CDR1 LGHNA and CDR2 YNFKEQ. V shed 0 bases, J shed 2 bases, and the junction held 3 bases outside the gene matches. This CDR3 has 16 amino acids. CDR3 sequence (DNA): TGTGCCAGCAGCCAAGACACTAGCGGGAGACCCTACGAGCAGTACTTC. Protein product: CASSQDTSGRPYEQYF.

The chain links TRBV12-3 or TRBV12-4 to TRBJ2-7, with D hard to call. The V end was cut by 3 bases, the J end by 1 base, with 13 bases between. This CDR3 is 15 amino acids long. The CDR3 sequence: CASSFSFSPSYEQYF. The CDR3 DNA reads TGTGCCAGCAGTTTCAGCTTTTCGCCATCCTACGAGCAGTACTTC.

This clonotype was seen only a few times. The chain recombines TRBV24-1 with TRBJ2-1, with D tentatively TRBD1 or TRBD2 (5 bases each). The CDR3 extends over 15 amino acids. V was clipped by 4 bases and J by 8 bases, with 17 bases between them. CDR1 and CDR2 from the germline V gene are KGHDR and SFDVKD. In DNA, the CDR3 is TGTGCCACCAGTGACCCTGGGACGGTTCATGATGAGCAGTTCTTC. Protein product: CATSDPGTVHDEQFF.

With regard to this clonotype: One end of the junction is discordant with germline, which a read error may explain. The chain has TRBV6-1 and TRBJ2-7, with TRBD1 identical over 7 bases. This CDR3 has 9 amino acids. Germline V gene data show CDR1 as MNHNS and CDR2 as SASEGT. The CDR3 bases are TGTGCCCGCCGGGACAGCCTCCATTTC. It specifies CARRDSLHF.